This TCR beta chain derives from a study of T cell repertoires in cytomegalovirus infection. A single record per CDR3 protein comes from TCRdb applying MiXCR to the reads. This sample carries roughly 800,000 distinct CDR3 sequences, 25% to 30% of them seen once, and the ten largest clones take 13%. As for this clonotype: Its specificity is unknown.

CDR1 SGHVS and CDR2 FNYEAQ come from the germline V gene. The CDR3 is 18 residues long. Trimming took off 1 base at V and 5 bases at J, with 23 bases between the two ends. This receptor was obtained from a human donor in good health (CMV status not recorded). Some clones in this sample may be carry-over from other donors' samples. This chain links TRBV7-6 with TRBJ1-1; D ambiguous. Source: cultured CD8+ T cells from PBMCs, taken from culture after CMV antigen stimulation. As DNA, the CDR3 is TGTGCCAGCAGCTTAGGTAGCTGGGGATCGCTAGATGAGACTGAAGCTTTCTTT. This encodes CASSLGSWGSLDETEAFF.